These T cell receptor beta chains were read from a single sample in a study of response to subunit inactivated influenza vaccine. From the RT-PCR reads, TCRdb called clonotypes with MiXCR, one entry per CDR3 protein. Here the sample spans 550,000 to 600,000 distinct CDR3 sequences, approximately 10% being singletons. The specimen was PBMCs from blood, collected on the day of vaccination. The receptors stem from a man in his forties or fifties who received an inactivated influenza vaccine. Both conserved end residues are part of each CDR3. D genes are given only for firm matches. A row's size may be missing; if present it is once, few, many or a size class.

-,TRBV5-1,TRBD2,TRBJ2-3,CASSLRLGGSDTQYF,TGCGCCAGCAGCCTTAGACTGGGAGGGTCAGATACGCAGTATTTT
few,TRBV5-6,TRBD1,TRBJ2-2,CASSLVRGRSGELFF,TGTGCCAGCAGCTTGGTTAGGGGGCGATCCGGGGAGCTGTTTTTT
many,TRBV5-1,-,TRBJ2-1,CASSSGTGSNLGNEQFF,TGCGCCAGCAGTAGTGGGACTGGCTCTAACCTGGGGAATGAGCAGTTCTTC
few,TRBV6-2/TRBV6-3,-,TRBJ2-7,CAARASYEQYF,TGTGCCGCCCGGGCTTCCTACGAGCAGTACTTC
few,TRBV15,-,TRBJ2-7,CATSRDGGMASFSGQYF,TGTGCCACCAGCAGAGATGGGGGTATGGCTAGTTTTTCAGGGCAGTACTTC
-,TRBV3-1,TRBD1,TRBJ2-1,CASSKSGTGRAYNEQFF,TGTGCCAGCAGCAAATCAGGGACAGGGAGGGCCTACAATGAGCAGTTCTTC
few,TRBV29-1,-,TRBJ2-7,CSVRPRDGEQYF,TGCAGCGTCCGACCTAGAGACGGGGAGCAGTACTTC
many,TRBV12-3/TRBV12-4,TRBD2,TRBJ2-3,CASSLRGGGTDTQYF,TGTGCCAGCAGCTTGCGGGGGGGCGGGACAGATACGCAGTATTTT
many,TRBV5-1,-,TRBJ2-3,CASSLPTDTQYF,TGTGCCAGCAGCCTACCCACAGATACGCAGTATTTT
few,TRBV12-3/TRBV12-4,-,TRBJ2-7,CASSWGAINEQYF,TGTGCCAGCAGCTGGGGCGCGATAAACGAGCAGTACTTC
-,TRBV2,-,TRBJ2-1,CASSGGQGTNEQFF,TGTGCCAGCAGCGGGGGTCAGGGAACCAATGAGCAGTTCTTC
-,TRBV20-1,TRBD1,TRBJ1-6,CSAKGQGTGSPLHF,TGCAGTGCCAAGGGACAGGGTACCGGATCACCCCTCCACTTT
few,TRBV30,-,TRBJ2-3,CAWSQTDTQYF,TGTGCCTGGAGTCAGACAGATACGCAGTATTTT
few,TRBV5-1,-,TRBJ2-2,CASRLDRNTGELFF,TGCGCCAGCAGGCTCGACAGAAACACCGGGGAGCTGTTTTTT
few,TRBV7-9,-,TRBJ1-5,CASSLDGFGQPQHF,TGTGCCAGCAGCTTAGACGGCTTTGGGCAGCCCCAGCATTTT
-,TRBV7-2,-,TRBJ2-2,CASSLFGQNTGELFF,TGTGCCAGCAGCTTATTTGGGCAGAACACCGGGGAGCTGTTTTTT
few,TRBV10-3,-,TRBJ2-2,CAIAGSSGTGELFF,TGTGCCATCGCAGGGAGTTCGGGCACCGGGGAGCTGTTTTTT
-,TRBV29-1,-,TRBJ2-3,CSVVSNFTDTQYF,TGCAGCGTTGTTTCCAATTTCACAGATACGCAGTATTTT
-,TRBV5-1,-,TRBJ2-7,CASSLDLGRFYEQYF,TGCGCCAGCAGCTTGGACCTCGGACGGTTTTACGAGCAGTACTTC
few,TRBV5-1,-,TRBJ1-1,CASSLATGSTEAFF,TGCGCCAGCAGCTTGGCTACGGGATCCACTGAAGCTTTCTTT
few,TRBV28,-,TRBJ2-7,CASSPGTDEQYF,TGTGCCAGCAGTCCAGGGACGGACGAGCAGTACTTC
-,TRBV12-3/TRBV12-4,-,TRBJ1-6,CASSLSNRNNSPLHF,TGTGCCAGCAGTTTATCCAACAGAAATAATTCACCCCTCCACTTT
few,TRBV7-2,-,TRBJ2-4,CASSVGWGRQNIQYF,TGTGCCAGCAGCGTCGGTTGGGGGAGACAAAACATTCAGTACTTC
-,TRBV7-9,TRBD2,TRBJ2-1,CASSLSGGLAGNEQFF,TGTGCCAGCAGCTTATCCGGGGGACTAGCGGGGAATGAGCAGTTCTTC
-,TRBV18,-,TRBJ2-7,CASSPLGQTPEQYF,TGTGCCAGCTCACCACTTGGACAAACCCCTGAGCAGTACTTC